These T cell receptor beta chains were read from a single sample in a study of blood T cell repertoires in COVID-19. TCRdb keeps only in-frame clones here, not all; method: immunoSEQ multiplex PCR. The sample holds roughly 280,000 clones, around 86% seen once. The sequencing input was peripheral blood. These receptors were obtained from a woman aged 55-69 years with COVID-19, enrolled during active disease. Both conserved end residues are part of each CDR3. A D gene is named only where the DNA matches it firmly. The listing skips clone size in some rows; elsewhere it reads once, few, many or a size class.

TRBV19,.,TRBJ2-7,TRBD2,CASSTLAGVGYEQYF,TGTGCCAGTAGCACACTAGCGGGAGTGGGCTACGAGCAGTACTTC
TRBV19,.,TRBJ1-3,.,CASKEQHSGNTIYF,TGTGCCAGTAAGGAACAGCACTCTGGAAACACCATATATTTT
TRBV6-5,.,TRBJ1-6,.,CASRGLQGNSPLHF,TGTGCCAGCAGGGGGCTACAGGGTAATTCACCCCTCCACTTT
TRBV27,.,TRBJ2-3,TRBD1,CASSRTGGSRTDTQYF,TGTGCCAGCAGTCGGACAGGGGGGTCGCGCACAGATACGCAGTATTTT
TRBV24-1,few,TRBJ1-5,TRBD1,CATSDLTGGYQPQHF,TGTGCCACCAGTGATTTGACAGGGGGCTATCAGCCCCAGCATTTT
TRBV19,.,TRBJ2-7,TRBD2,CASSMAGGLEQYF,TGTGCCAGTAGTATGGCGGGGGGTCTCGAGCAGTACTTC
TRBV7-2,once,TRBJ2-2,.,CASSAGVRTGELFF,TGTGCCAGCAGCGCCGGAGTTAGGACCGGGGAGCTGTTTTTT
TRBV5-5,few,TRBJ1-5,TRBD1,CASSLVAGGYQPQHF,TGTGCCAGCAGCTTGGTGGCAGGGGGCTATCAGCCCCAGCATTTT
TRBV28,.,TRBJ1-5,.,CASPGPDLPQHF,TGTGCCAGTCCAGGGCCCGACCTGCCCCAGCATTTT
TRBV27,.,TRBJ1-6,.,CASRSPGSSYNSPLHF,TGTGCCAGCAGAAGCCCCGGGAGCTCCTATAATTCACCCCTCCACTTT
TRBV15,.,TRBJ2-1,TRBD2,CATSRDQGLAGGYNEQFF,TGTGCCACCAGCAGAGATCAGGGGCTAGCGGGAGGCTACAATGAGCAGTTCTTC
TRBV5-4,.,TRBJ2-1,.,CASSLGLRDWYNEQFF,TGTGCCAGCAGCTTGGGTCTACGGGACTGGTACAATGAGCAGTTCTTC
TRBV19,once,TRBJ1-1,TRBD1,CASSPRAFLTGTPLNTEAFF,TGTGCCAGTAGCCCGAGGGCATTTTTGACAGGGACGCCGTTGAACACTGAAGCTTTCTTT
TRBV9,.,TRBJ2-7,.,CASSAGVGEREQYF,TGTGCCAGCAGCGCAGGAGTAGGGGAACGCGAGCAGTACTTC
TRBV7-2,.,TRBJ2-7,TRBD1,CASSLGRNRGQYEQYF,TGTGCCAGCAGCTTAGGAAGGAACAGGGGGCAATACGAGCAGTACTTC
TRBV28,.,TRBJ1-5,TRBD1,CASSFHPGGAGNQPQHF,TGTGCCAGCAGTTTTCATCCAGGGGGCGCGGGCAATCAGCCCCAGCATTTT
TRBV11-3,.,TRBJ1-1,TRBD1,CASSSGQAPNTEAFF,TGTGCCAGCAGCTCGGGACAGGCGCCCAACACTGAAGCTTTCTTT
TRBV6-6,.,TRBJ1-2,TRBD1,CASKQGGIGYGYTF,TGTGCCAGCAAACAGGGGGGAATTGGCTATGGCTACACCTTC
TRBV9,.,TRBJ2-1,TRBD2,CASSGREGSAYNEQFF,TGTGCCAGCAGCGGGCGGGAGGGTTCTGCTTACAATGAGCAGTTCTTC
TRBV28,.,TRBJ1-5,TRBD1,CASSSGGRGNQPQHF,TGTGCCAGCAGTTCAGGGGGGAGAGGCAATCAGCCCCAGCATTTT
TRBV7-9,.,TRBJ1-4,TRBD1,CASSLAEGAKEKLFF,TGTGCCAGCAGCTTAGCAGAGGGGGCAAAGGAAAAACTGTTTTTT
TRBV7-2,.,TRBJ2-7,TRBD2,CASSPWTSAYEQYF,TGTGCCAGCAGCCCCTGGACTAGCGCCTACGAGCAGTACTTC
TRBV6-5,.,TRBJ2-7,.,CASSYSQSSAYF,TGTGCCAGCAGTTACTCTCAGTCGTCTGCGTACTTC
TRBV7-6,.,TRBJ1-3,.,CASSPSPSSGNTIYF,TGTGCCAGCAGCCCATCCCCTAGCTCTGGAAACACCATATATTTT
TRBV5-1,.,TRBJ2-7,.,CASSSGTLGSEQYF,TGCGCCAGCAGCTCCGGGACTCTGGGCTCCGAGCAGTACTTC
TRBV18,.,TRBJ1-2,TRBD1,CASSPGTGPDYGYTF,TGTGCCAGCTCACCAGGGACAGGCCCCGACTATGGCTACACCTTC
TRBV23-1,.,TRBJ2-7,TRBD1,CASSQSRGQAAYEQYF,TGCGCCAGCAGTCAATCGAGGGGACAGGCTGCCTACGAGCAGTACTTC
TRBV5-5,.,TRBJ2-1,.,CASSLLQGGNEQFF,TGTGCCAGCAGCTTGCTACAGGGGGGGAATGAGCAGTTCTTC
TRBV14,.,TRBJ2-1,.,CASSLRTGKGPNEQFF,TGTGCCAGCAGCCTCCGAACGGGAAAAGGCCCCAATGAGCAGTTCTTC
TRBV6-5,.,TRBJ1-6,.,CASTTEGGGGSPLHF,TGTGCCAGCACCACCGAGGGGGGGGGCGGTTCACCCCTCCACTTT
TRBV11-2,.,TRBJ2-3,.,CASSPPKAGITDTQYF,TGTGCCAGCAGCCCACCGAAGGCGGGGATCACAGATACGCAGTATTTT
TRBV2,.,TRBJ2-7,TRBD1,CASSDGGGTGQSYRDEQYF,TGTGCCAGCAGTGATGGGGGGGGGACAGGGCAGTCCTATAGAGACGAGCAGTACTTC
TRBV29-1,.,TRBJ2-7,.,CSVEASVGEQYF,TGCAGCGTTGAGGCTAGCGTTGGCGAGCAGTACTTC
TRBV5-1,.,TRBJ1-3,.,CASSLDGRDQGYSGNTIYF,TGCGCCAGCAGCTTGGATGGGAGGGACCAGGGATACTCTGGAAACACCATATATTTT
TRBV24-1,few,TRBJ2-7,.,CATSQGEEVGYEQYF,TGTGCCACCTCACAGGGAGAGGAGGTGGGCTACGAGCAGTACTTC
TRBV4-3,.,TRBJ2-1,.,CASSQDSVTPREQFF,TGCGCCAGCAGCCAAGATAGCGTTACCCCCCGTGAGCAGTTCTTC
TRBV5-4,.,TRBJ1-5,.,CASSRSQGLNQPQHF,TGTGCCAGCAGCCGAAGTCAGGGATTAAATCAGCCCCAGCATTTT
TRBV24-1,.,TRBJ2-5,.,CATSEAGPGETQYF,TGTGCCACCAGTGAGGCAGGGCCTGGGGAGACCCAGTACTTC
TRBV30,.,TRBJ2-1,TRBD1,CAWSLDRGNEQFF,TGTGCCTGGTCCTTGGACAGGGGCAATGAGCAGTTCTTC
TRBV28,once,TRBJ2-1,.,CASSSGGSGPYNEQFF,TGTGCCAGCAGTTCTGGGGGTAGCGGACCCTACAATGAGCAGTTCTTC
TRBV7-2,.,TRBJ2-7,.,CASSLERAMEQYF,TGTGCCAGCAGCTTGGAGAGGGCAATGGAGCAGTACTTC
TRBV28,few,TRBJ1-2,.,CASSPPPAGSNYGYTF,TGTGCCAGCAGTCCACCCCCCGCAGGTTCTAACTATGGCTACACCTTC
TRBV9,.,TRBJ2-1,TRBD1,CASSKRQGFYIFNEQFF,TGTGCCAGCAGCAAAAGACAGGGTTTTTACATTTTCAATGAGCAGTTCTTC
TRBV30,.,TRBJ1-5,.,CAWSRDTNQPQHF,TGTGCCTGGAGTCGGGACACCAATCAGCCCCAGCATTTT
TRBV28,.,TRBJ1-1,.,CASSLVSGVYTEAFF,TGTGCCAGCAGTTTAGTGTCAGGGGTTTACACTGAAGCTTTCTTT
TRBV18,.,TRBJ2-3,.,CASSLQGGRADTQYF,TGTGCCAGCTCACTACAGGGCGGGCGGGCAGATACGCAGTATTTT
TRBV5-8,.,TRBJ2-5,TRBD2,CASSPFSRTSGTQETQYF,TGTGCCAGCAGCCCATTTTCTCGGACTAGCGGGACTCAAGAGACCCAGTACTTC
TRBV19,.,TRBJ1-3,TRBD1,CASSDRGAISGNTIYF,TGTGCCAGTAGCGACAGGGGGGCTATCTCTGGAAACACCATATATTTT
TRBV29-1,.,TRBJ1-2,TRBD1,CSVEEGQALSYGYTF,TGCAGCGTTGAAGAGGGACAGGCGCTTTCCTATGGCTACACCTTC
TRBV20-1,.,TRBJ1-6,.,CSASETALTDNSPLHF,TGCAGTGCTAGTGAGACAGCCCTTACAGATAATTCACCCCTCCACTTT
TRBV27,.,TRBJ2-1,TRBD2,CASRTSGGNEQFF,TGTGCCAGCAGGACTAGCGGGGGAAATGAGCAGTTCTTC
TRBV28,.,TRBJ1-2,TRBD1,CASRAPWAGGRVGYTF,TGTGCCAGCAGAGCACCTTGGGCAGGGGGACGCGTTGGCTACACCTTC